This T cell receptor (beta chain) came from a study of response to subunit inactivated influenza vaccine. This clonotype appeared many times. One entry per CDR3 protein results from TCRdb running MiXCR on the RT-PCR reads. The sample consists of 500,000 to 600,000 distinct CDR3 sequences, about 11% of them appearing once. These same data were also listed under a study on T cells expressing NK-cell markers. That source adds: It was by 5'RACE template switching with UMIs that TCR beta cDNA was made. Within several experiments, an anti-gamma-delta TCR antibody kept the sorting limited to alpha-beta TCR T cells. The study found dominant NKG2C+ clonotypes at about 1.0-7.5% of CD8+ T cells in roughly six donors. The CD3+CD56-NKG2C+ fraction of a handful of donors was likewise dominated by these clonotypes.

Sequencing was performed on PBMCs from blood, taken on the day of vaccination. The origin of this receptor is a man in his forties or fifties who received an inactivated influenza vaccine.

DNA for the CDR3: TGCAGTGCTCCAACGACAGGGTGGGTTCACACTGAAGCTTTCTTT. It codes for CSAPTTGWVHTEAFF. The chain joins TRBV20-1 to TRBJ1-1, with TRBD1 matching 7 bases. Germline CDR1 and CDR2: DFQATT and SNEGSKA (reference sequence). The CDR3 loop spans 15 amino acids. V lost 5 bases, J lost 3 bases, and 12 bases stayed unmatched.